This T cell receptor (beta chain) was identified during a study of shared clonotypes between healthy human individuals. About the research overall: A donor's plate count was three for CD4 naive and three for CD4 memory; CD8 naive had two and CD8 memory one.

The CDR3 covers 14 residues. The V and J ends lost 1 base and 4 bases respectively, with 13 bases between them. Per the germline V gene, CDR1 is GTSNPN and CDR2 is SVGIG (reference sequence). Remarks on this clone: Its antigen is undetermined.

Broader study findings: Naive subsets, compared against memory subsets, generally had larger estimated richness values.

TCRdb keeps only in-frame clones here, not all; method: immunoSEQ multiplex PCR. The sample shows about 2.3 million clones, just under 95% of them seen only once. Division of CD4+ cells produced a CD45RA+ naive subset and a CD45RA-negative memory subset. The specimen sequenced was naive CD4+ T cells from PBMCs. Subset here: CD45RA+ positively selected. This chain links TRBV30 with TRBJ1-2, with D maybe TRBD1 (5 bases). This clonotype was obtained from a man younger than 30 in good health. Some clones in this sample may be carry-over from other donors' samples. CDR3 protein: CAWSGGRGVYGYTF. The CDR3 bases are TGTGCCTGGAGTGGGGGTCGAGGGGTCTATGGCTACACCTTC.